One and the same sample provided the 24 T cell receptor beta chains below, sequenced in a study of blood T cells in healthy people across ages. The second PCR ran roughly 7 to 12 cycles with a sample-barcoded 5' primer and J-beta primers. TCRdb called the 5' RACE reads again in MiXCR, with one record for every CDR3 protein. The sample includes about 1.7 million distinct CDR3 sequences, 28% of them seen just once. Sample: blood. These receptors were taken from a woman aged 25 to 39 in good health.

This clonotype was seen more than once but under ten times. CDR3 amino acids: CASLLWAGPDGYTF. In nucleotides, the CDR3 is TGTGCCAGCTTACTTTGGGCAGGGCCCGATGGCTACACCTTC. The V and J genes are TRBV7-9 and TRBJ1-2, with D perhaps matching TRBD1 (5 bases). This CDR3 contains 14 residues. The ends were cut back, 8 bases at V and 6 bases at J, with 19 bases in the middle. CDR1 and CDR2 from the germline V gene are SEHNR and FQNEAQ (reference sequence). Using reference TRBV7-9 and TRBJ1-2 for the parts outside the CDR3, the full variable domain is DTGVSQNPRHKITKRGQNVTFRCDPISEHNRLYWYRQTLGQGPEFLTYFQNEAQLEKSRLLSDRFSAERPKGSFSTLEIQRTEQGDSAMYLCASLLWAGPDGYTFGSGTRLTVV.

The chain links TRBV2 to TRBJ1-4, with D maybe TRBD1 (6 bases). Germline CDR1 reads SNHLY; CDR2 reads FYNNEI. This CDR3 is 14 amino acids long. Trimming pared 5 bases from V and 7 bases from J, leaving 14 bases between. This chain's CDR3 is CASSPQGISEKLFF. The CDR3 DNA is TGTGCCAGCAGTCCACAGGGAATAAGTGAAAAACTGTTTTTT.

The chain couples TRBV19 to TRBJ1-2; TRBD1 matches 7 bases. CDR3 length equals 16 residues. The J segment lost 6 bases and the V segment lost 5 bases, leaving 15 bases of the junction unmatched. Germline-derived CDR1 and CDR2 are LNHDA and SQIVND (reference sequence). This CDR3 reads CASSAGWKTGQDGYTF. DNA for the CDR3: TGTGCCAGTAGTGCAGGGTGGAAGACAGGGCAGGATGGCTACACCTTC.

This clonotype was detected ten times or more. The V gene is TRBV6-5, the J gene TRBJ2-7; 7 positions match TRBD1. V trimming: 6 bases; J trimming: 2 bases; junction bases outside the gene matches: 10. The CDR3 length is 15 residues. From germline, CDR1 is MNHEY and CDR2 SVGAGI. The CDR3 loop reads CASSPRQGEAYEQYF. DNA for the CDR3: TGTGCCAGCAGCCCCCGACAGGGTGAGGCCTACGAGCAGTACTTC.

As regards this clonotype: A much bigger clone sits one base away, suggesting this may be a read error. The CDR3 sequence: CASSQGGTGGADTQYF. The CDR3 DNA reads TGCGCCAGCAGCCAAGGAGGGACGGGAGGGGCGGATACGCAGTATTTT. The chain recombines TRBV4-3 with TRBJ2-3; 8 bases fit TRBD2. The length of the CDR3 is 16 residues. Germline trimming cut 1 base from V and 6 bases from J; bases unmatched to any gene: 9. The germline V gene has CDR1 LGHNA and CDR2 YSLEER.

Only a few counts were recorded for this clonotype. CDR3 sequence (DNA): TGCAGCGGAGAGGACAGGGCCAAAAACATTCAGTACTTC. This sequence encodes CSGEDRAKNIQYF. This chain uses TRBV29-1 with TRBJ2-4; 7 positions match TRBD1. CDR3 length equals 13 residues. V was clipped by 7 bases and J by 1 base; unmatched bases: 4. Germline V gene data show CDR1 as SQVTM and CDR2 as ANQGSEA.

The chain combines TRBV2 with TRBJ2-3, with D perhaps TRBD2 (5 bases). With 2 bases removed from V and 5 bases from J, the gap between germline ends came to 11 bases. Germline V gene sequence: CDR1 SNHLY, CDR2 FYNNEI. The CDR3 is made up of 14 amino acids. The CDR3 nucleotides are TGTGCCAGCAGTGAAAATGTCGGGGTAGATACGCAGTATTTT. Translated: CASSENVGVDTQYF.

The chain recombines TRBV12-3 or TRBV12-4 with TRBJ2-1; 8 bases are a match to TRBD2. Near its end, the DNA agrees better with TRBJ2-7, so the J call may be wrong. The CDR3 length is 16 residues. CDR3 in amino acids: CASSAPGLVTYNEQYF. CDR3 nucleotide sequence: TGTGCCAGCAGTGCTCCGGGACTAGTAACCTACAATGAGCAGTACTTC.

This clonotype was detected only once. This chain links TRBV19 with TRBJ2-1; TRBD1 matches at 7 bases. Germline CDR1 and CDR2: LNHDA and SQIVND (reference sequence). This CDR3 comprises 18 residues. V trimming: 2 bases; J trimming: 0 bases; junction bases outside the gene matches: 10. CDR3 in amino acids: CASSIYHAGDSSYNEQFF. CDR3 bases: TGTGCCAGTAGTATATATCACGCAGGGGACAGCTCCTACAATGAGCAGTTCTTC. The variable domain in full, with the rest retrieved from reference TRBV19 and TRBJ2-1, is DGGITQSPKYLFRKEGQNVTLSCEQNLNHDAMYWYRQDPGQGLRLIYYSQIVNDFQKGDIAEGYSVSREKKESFPLTVTSAQKNPTAFYLCASSIYHAGDSSYNEQFFGPGTRLTVL.

This clonotype occurred once. The V gene is TRBV2, the J gene TRBJ2-5; no clear D gene. CDR1 and CDR2 (germline): SNHLY, FYNNEI. Trimming took 11 bases from V and 5 from J, leaving 15 bases between them. The CDR3 is 12 amino acids. The CDR3 sequence: CAGQSEVETQYF. CDR3 nucleotides: TGTGCCGGCCAAAGCGAAGTGGAGACCCAGTACTTC. Using reference TRBV2 and TRBJ2-5 for the parts outside the CDR3, the full variable domain is EPEVTQTPSHQVTQMGQEVILRCVPISNHLYFYWYRQILGQKVEFLVSFYNNEISEKSEIFDDQFSVERPDGSNFTLKIRSTKLEDSAMYFCAGQSEVETQYFGPGTRLLVL.

The CDR3 nucleotides read TGTGCCAGCAGTCCGGGACATAGGGAGCAGTACTTC. Its protein is CASSPGHREQYF. This chain links TRBV7-3 with TRBJ2-5; tentative D call: TRBD1 (6 bases). Per germline, CDR1 SGHTA and CDR2 FQGTGA. V was trimmed by 6 bases and J by 11 bases, leaving 16 bases between them. The CDR3 loop spans 12 amino acids.

V and J are TRBV20-1 and TRBJ2-1; 7 bases map to TRBD2. This CDR3 region has 12 residues. In germline, CDR1 is DFQATT, CDR2 SNEGSKA (reference sequence). V trimming: 0 bases; J trimming: 13 bases; junction bases outside the gene matches: 6. In nucleotides, the CDR3 is TGCAGTGCTAGAGATCTAGCGGCCGACCAGTTCTTC. Its protein product is CSARDLAADQFF.

The rearrangement joins TRBV12-3 or TRBV12-4 to TRBJ2-1, with D perhaps TRBD2 (6 bases). The CDR3 is 14 amino acids. The V and J ends lost 5 bases and 5 bases respectively, with 13 bases between them. The CDR3 sequence: CASSPRRDDNEQFF. The CDR3 nucleotides read TGTGCCAGCAGTCCGAGGCGGGACGACAATGAGCAGTTCTTC.

The table lists this clonotype with many counts. This chain links TRBV5-5 with TRBJ1-4; D remains unclear. Trimming removed 0 bases at V and 7 bases at J, with 13 bases between. The CDR3 runs 15 residues. Germline loops: CDR1 SGHKS, CDR2 YYEKEE (reference sequence). CDR3 sequence: CASSLGHVGGEKLFF. The CDR3, as DNA: TGTGCCAGCAGCTTGGGCCATGTGGGAGGTGAAAAACTGTTTTTT.

The chain is built from TRBV14 and TRBJ2-3; D remains unclear. The CDR3 consists of 16 residues. Between the trimmed V and J ends, which lost 1 base and 1 base, there was a span of 12 bases. The germline V gene encodes CDR1 SGHDN and CDR2 FVKESK. CDR3 sequence reads: CASSQASTRRTDTQYF. The CDR3 bases are TGTGCCAGCAGCCAAGCGTCCACTCGCCGCACAGATACGCAGTATTTT. The full variable domain, rest sourced from reference TRBV14 and TRBJ2-3, is EAGVTQFPSHSVIEKGQTVTLRCDPISGHDNLYWYRRVMGKEIKFLLHFVKESKQDESGMPNNRFLAERTGGTYSTLKVQPAELEDSGVYFCASSQASTRRTDTQYFGPGTRLTVL.

Many counts were recorded for this clonotype. The chain uses TRBV6-5 and TRBJ1-2; D is undetermined. The CDR3 is made up of 11 amino acids. The germline CDR1 and CDR2 sequences are MNHEY and SVGAGI. V lost 6 bases and J lost 6, with 8 bases in between. The CDR3 loop reads CASRRRDGYTF. CDR3 DNA: TGTGCCAGCAGGAGGAGGGATGGCTACACCTTC.

The table lists this clonotype with a few counts. CDR3 in amino acids: CSATRRSSGTDAYEQYF. For the CDR3, the DNA is TGCAGTGCTACACGTAGGTCTTCCGGGACAGACGCCTACGAGCAGTACTTC. The chain recombines TRBV20-1 with TRBJ2-7; 7 nucleotides agree with TRBD1. Trimming removed 4 bases from V and 2 bases from J; junction bases left unmatched: 17. Germline assignment: CDR1 DFQATT and CDR2 SNEGSKA (reference sequence). There are 17 residues in the CDR3.

This clonotype was found many times. This chain joins TRBV5-1 and TRBJ2-5, with TRBD1 as a possible D gene (5 bases). The CDR3 extends over 14 amino acids. Germline V gives CDR1 SGHRS, CDR2 YFSETQ. V lost 6 bases and J 2 bases, leaving 14 bases between the germline ends. The CDR3: CASTSGRAQETQYF. CDR3 bases: TGCGCCAGCACCTCGGGCAGGGCACAAGAGACCCAGTACTTC. The full variable domain, with the rest looked up from reference TRBV5-1 and TRBJ2-5, is KAGVTQTPRYLIKTRGQQVTLSCSPISGHRSVSWYQQTPGQGLQFLFEYFSETQRNKGNFPGRFSGRQFSNSRSEMNVSTLELGDSALYLCASTSGRAQETQYFGPGTRLLVL.

The gene calls are TRBV10-1 and TRBJ2-2; TRBD1 matches 8 bases. There are 16 residues in the CDR3. Germline V gene data show CDR1 as WNHNN and CDR2 as SYGVQD (reference sequence). The junction had 12 bases not matched to a gene; V was cut back by 5 bases and J by 7 bases. The CDR3: CASSNRGASPGGELFF. DNA for the CDR3: TGCGCCAGCAGTAACAGGGGGGCCAGCCCGGGCGGGGAGCTGTTTTTT.

This chain links TRBV19 with TRBJ2-2; no reliable D call. Germline values: CDR1 LNHDA, CDR2 SQIVND (reference sequence). Trimming stripped 4 bases from V and 3 bases from J, with 18 bases between. The CDR3 totals 17 residues. The CDR3 region is CASSTTGGAYDTGELFF. The CDR3 DNA reads as TGTGCCAGTAGTACCACGGGTGGCGCTTACGACACCGGGGAGCTGTTTTTT.

This clonotype was observed many times. This chain connects TRBV9 to TRBJ1-2; TRBD1 might be the D (5 bases). The CDR3 totals 15 residues. The germline gives CDR1 SGDLS, CDR2 YYNGEE. Trimming removed 4 bases at V and 2 bases at J, with 15 bases between. The CDR3 loop reads CASSPDGAPNYGYTF. The CDR3 DNA is TGTGCCAGCAGCCCCGACGGGGCCCCAAACTATGGCTACACCTTC. Together with reference TRBV9 and TRBJ1-2, the CDR3 gives the full variable domain: DSGVTQTPKHLITATGQRVTLRCSPRSGDLSVYWYQQSLDQGLQFLIQYYNGEERAKGNILERFSAQQFPDLHSELNLSSLELGDSALYFCASSPDGAPNYGYTFGSGTRLTVV.

This CDR3 is CAISEMELGEQYF. The CDR3 nucleotides read TGTGCCATCAGTGAGATGGAACTCGGGGAGCAGTACTTC. This chain joins TRBV10-3 and TRBJ2-7; D not certain. CDR3 length equals 13 residues. Deletions cut 2 bases from V and 7 bases from J, with 12 bases between. Looked up from germline, CDR1 is ENHRY and CDR2 is SYGVKD.

This clonotype was seen repeatedly, ten times or more. The rearrangement uses TRBV3-1 and TRBJ2-1; D remains unclear. CDR1 LGHDT and CDR2 YNNKEL come from the germline V gene (reference sequence). The CDR3 is 12 amino acids. V lost 1 base, J lost 6 bases, and 4 bases lay in between. DNA for the CDR3: TGTGCCAGCAGCCAAGGCTTCAATGAGCAGTTCTTC. Its protein is CASSQGFNEQFF.

This clonotype showed up just a few times. The J gene is TRBJ1-6, the V gene TRBV9; D remains unclear. The V end lost 6 bases, the J end lost 9 bases, and 16 bases lay between the germline ends. The germline CDR1 and CDR2 sequences are SGDLS and YYNGEE. CDR3 length: 14 amino acids. The CDR3 spells CASIFGLIGSPLHF. CDR3 nucleotide sequence: TGTGCCAGCATTTTCGGGTTGATTGGTTCACCCCTCCACTTT.